These 13 T cell receptor beta chains originate from one sample sequenced in a study of cytomegalovirus exposure and HLA in healthy donors. Primers: 60 Vbeta forward and 13 Jbeta reverse. The table came from immunoSEQ multiplex PCR; TCRdb's copy has only in-frame clones and leaves some out. Of roughly 180,000 clones listed, roughly 87% were seen once; the top ten hold about 1.6%. Sequencing was done on a sample of PBMCs. The source of these receptors is a man aged 35 to 55 in good health and CMV-seronegative.

The chain joins TRBV7-8 to TRBJ2-2; D gene ambiguous. With 6 bases removed from V and 1 base from J, the gap between germline ends came to 9 bases. The CDR3 consists of 14 residues. The germline gives CDR1 SGHVS, CDR2 FQNEAQ. The CDR3 bases are TGTGCCAGCAGTAAAACTGGGAACACCGGGGAGCTGTTTTTT. Its translation is CASSKTGNTGELFF.

The V and J genes are TRBV9 and TRBJ1-5; 11 bases map to TRBD1. Per germline, CDR1 SGDLS and CDR2 YYNGEE. CDR3 size: 15 residues. With 3 bases clipped from V and 4 bases from J, the junction kept 3 bases outside the gene matches. The CDR3 loop reads CASSGGQGVNQPQHF. CDR3 bases: TGTGCCAGCAGCGGGGGACAGGGGGTAAATCAGCCCCAGCATTTT.

This clone was found once. The rearrangement uses TRBV5-8 and TRBJ2-3; a possible D gene is TRBD1 (6 bases). This CDR3 contains 17 residues. Germline assignment: CDR1 SGHTS and CDR2 YDEGEE. The V end was cut by 3 bases, the J end by 3 bases, with 20 bases between. This CDR3 reads CASSSPDRYLGTDTQYF. In DNA, the CDR3 is TGTGCCAGCAGCTCCCCCGACAGGTACCTCGGAACAGATACGCAGTATTTT.

V is TRBV5-1 and J is TRBJ2-3, with TRBD1 as a possible D gene (5 bases). Germline V gene lookup returns CDR1 SGHRS and CDR2 YFSETQ. The CDR3 is 15 residues long. Between the trimmed V and J ends, which lost 3 bases and 0 bases, there was a span of 11 bases. This chain's CDR3 is CASSSRGASTDTQYF. The CDR3 nucleotides are TGCGCCAGCAGCTCGCGTGGGGCTAGCACAGATACGCAGTATTTT.

CDR3 amino acids: CASSYVGSRDTQYF. CDR3 in DNA: TGTGCCAGCAGTTACGTGGGGAGTCGAGATACGCAGTATTTT. This rearrangement joins TRBV6-5 to TRBJ2-3, with a weak D call TRBD2 (5 bases). This CDR3 region has 14 residues. CDR1 is MNHEY and CDR2 is SVGAGI in the germline V gene. Trimming took off 2 bases at V and 5 bases at J, with 11 bases between the two ends.

Concerning this clone: Sequence at one end of the junction differs from germline and may be a read error. The chain is built from TRBV7-7 and TRBJ2-2; 8 nucleotides agree with TRBD2. The CDR3 extends over 16 amino acids. CDR1 SSHAT and CDR2 FNYEAQ come from the germline V gene (reference sequence). In nucleotides, the CDR3 is TGTGCTAGCAGCCTACCCGGGGGGGTCGGTACCGGGGAGCTGTTTTTT. Translation gives CASSLPGGVGTGELFF.

The V and J genes are TRBV7-9 and TRBJ2-2, with 15 positions matching TRBD2. The V and J ends lost 5 bases and 5 bases, in that order; junction bases with no gene match: 6. Germline CDR1 is SEHNR and CDR2 is FQNEAQ (reference sequence). CDR3 length: 17 amino acids. CDR3 region: CASSPPGLAGGTGELFF. The DNA of the CDR3 is TGTGCCAGCAGCCCCCCGGGACTAGCGGGAGGTACCGGGGAGCTGTTTTTT.

The genes are TRBV7-9 and TRBJ2-7, with a tentative D call TRBD2 (6 bases). CDR3 length equals 15 residues. The germline V and J ends were trimmed by 1 base and 0 bases, with 10 bases remaining between them. Per the germline V gene, CDR1 is SEHNR and CDR2 is FQNEAQ (reference sequence). The DNA for the CDR3 is TGTGCCAGCAGCTTAGGGCTAGCGAACTCCTACGAGCAGTACTTC. Its protein product is CASSLGLANSYEQYF.

This chain joins TRBV18 and TRBJ2-3, with a weak D call TRBD1 (6 bases). CDR3 length equals 17 residues. Trimming stripped 4 bases from V and 0 bases from J, with 17 bases between. CDR1 and CDR2 (germline): KGHSH, LQKENI. As DNA, the CDR3 is TGTGCCAGCTCACTTCTATTTACAGGGCGGAGCACAGATACGCAGTATTTT. Its protein product is CASSLLFTGRSTDTQYF.

This chain connects TRBV11-1 to TRBJ2-5, with TRBD1 matching 11 bases. Germline assignment: CDR1 SGHAT and CDR2 FQDESV (reference sequence). The CDR3 consists of 15 residues. The J segment lost 7 bases and the V segment lost 2 bases, leaving 6 bases of the junction unmatched. Written as DNA, the CDR3 is TGTGCCAGCAGCTTACAAGGACAGGGGGCCGGGACCCAGTACTTC. Its translation: CASSLQGQGAGTQYF.

Notes on this clone: This sample also contains other DNA sequences that code for the same CDR3. The rearrangement uses TRBV11-2 and TRBJ2-3; unclear D gene. Trimming pared 4 bases from V and 5 bases from J, leaving 4 bases between. CDR1 is SGHAT, CDR2 FQNNGV, per germline. The CDR3 sequence is 11 residues long. This chain's CDR3 is CASSSRDTQYF. The DNA of the CDR3 is TGTGCCAGCAGCTCCAGAGATACGCAGTATTTT.

This clone was observed a handful of times. The rearrangement links TRBV13 to TRBJ2-3; D gene uncertain. This CDR3 region has 12 residues. CDR1 is PRHDT and CDR2 is FYEKMQ in the germline V gene (reference sequence). V gave up 1 base and J gave up 4 bases, with 3 bases separating them. The CDR3 here is CASSLVADTQYF. The CDR3 bases are TGTGCCAGCAGCTTAGTCGCAGATACGCAGTATTTT.

The V and J genes are TRBV2 and TRBJ1-1; 7 bases fit TRBD1. CDR1 SNHLY and CDR2 FYNNEI come from the germline V gene. Unmatched junction bases numbered 8, after V lost 5 bases and J lost 5 bases. This CDR3 contains 14 residues. CDR3 nucleotide sequence: TGTGCCAGCAGTACGACAGGGACGTTAACTGAAGCTTTCTTT. This codes for CASSTTGTLTEAFF.